These 16 T cell receptor beta chains share one sample of origin, sequenced in a study of identifying expanded T cells in peripheral blood. The data were produced by immunoSEQ multiplex PCR, yet TCRdb's version contains in-frame clones alone and is incomplete. The sample lists more than 95,000 clones, around four fifths occurring once. What was sequenced was blood. Source of these receptors: a person between 18 and 70 years old in good health.

The CDR3 loop is CASSFYPDGYTF. The CDR3 DNA follows: TGTGCCAGCAGCTTCTACCCCGATGGCTACACCTTC. The chain uses TRBV7-2 and TRBJ1-2; D gene unclear. V was cut by 3 bases and J by 6 bases, with 8 bases left in between. Germline V gives CDR1 SGHTA, CDR2 FQGNSA. The CDR3 consists of 12 residues.

The V and J genes are TRBV12-5 and TRBJ2-6, with unresolved D. V lost 1 base and J lost 3, with 13 bases in between. The germline gives CDR1 LGHNT, CDR2 FRNRAP. This CDR3 contains 17 residues. The CDR3 region has the DNA TGTGCTAGTGGTTTGGCGCCTAGATCCGGTGGGGCCAACGTCCTGACTTTC. Residues: CASGLAPRSGGANVLTF.

About this clone: Other DNA sequences in this specimen translate into the identical CDR3. V and J are TRBV2 and TRBJ2-7; D ambiguous. The V end lost 5 bases, the J end lost 3 bases, and 2 bases lay between the germline ends. CDR1 SNHLY and CDR2 FYNNEI come from the germline V gene. This CDR3 spans 10 amino acids. The CDR3 region has the DNA TGTGCCAGCAGTTTCTACGAGCAGTACTTC. It encodes CASSFYEQYF.

This clone was detected a few times. The rearrangement links TRBV7-2 to TRBJ2-1, with 9 bases aligning to TRBD1. V gave up 3 bases and J gave up 5 bases; unmatched junction bases: 11. The CDR3 sequence is 17 residues long. CDR1 and CDR2 from the germline V gene are SGHTA and FQGNSA. In nucleotides, the CDR3 is TGTGCCAGCAGCTTTGGACCGGGACAGGGCCTCCACAATGAGCAGTTCTTC. It codes for CASSFGPGQGLHNEQFF.

The J gene is TRBJ1-2, the V gene TRBV18; 9 positions match TRBD1. V lost 3 bases to trimming and J lost 7 bases; unmatched junction nucleotides: 15. The germline CDR1 and CDR2 sequences are KGHSH and LQKENI. The CDR3 length is 17 residues. The CDR3 sequence: CASSPRDRVTAMSGYTF. CDR3 sequence (DNA): TGTGCCAGCTCACCTCGGGACAGGGTTACGGCTATGAGTGGCTACACCTTC. Combining the CDR3 with reference TRBV18 and TRBJ1-2 gives the whole variable domain NAGVMQNPRHLVRRRGQEARLRCSPMKGHSHVYWYRQLPEEGLKFMVYLQKENIIDESGMPKERFSAEFPKEGPSILRIQQVVRGDSAAYFCASSPRDRVTAMSGYTFGSGTRLTVV.

This clone occurred a few times. The chain has TRBV7-2 and TRBJ2-1; D unresolved. This CDR3 spans 13 amino acids. V lost 5 bases and J lost 3, with 8 bases in between. From germline, CDR1 is SGHTA and CDR2 FQGNSA. This CDR3 reads CASSPYVYNEQFF. The CDR3 DNA follows: TGTGCCAGCAGCCCTTACGTCTACAATGAGCAGTTCTTC.

The rearrangement joins TRBV6-5 to TRBJ1-3, with no clear D. Trimming shortened V by 0 bases and J by 6 bases, and 0 bases separated the two germline ends. The CDR3 has 11 amino acids. Germline values: CDR1 MNHEY, CDR2 SVGAGI. Written as DNA, the CDR3 is TGTGCCAGCAGTTACTCAAACACCATATATTTT. Its protein is CASSYSNTIYF.

The genes are TRBV18 and TRBJ1-4; D call uncertain. The germline CDR1 and CDR2 sequences are KGHSH and LQKENI. This CDR3 comprises 15 residues. Trimming removed 2 bases from V and 5 bases from J, with 12 bases in between. The CDR3 coding sequence is TGTGCCAGCTCACCAAGTGCGGGCCGAAATGAAAAACTGTTTTTT. It is translated as CASSPSAGRNEKLFF.

This chain links TRBV6-5 with TRBJ2-3, with 7 nucleotides matching TRBD2. CDR3 length: 15 residues. Germline V gene lookup returns CDR1 MNHEY and CDR2 SVGAGI. V lost 3 bases, J lost 1 base, and 4 bases stayed unmatched. This chain's CDR3 is CASSYITSGTDTQYF. CDR3 sequence (DNA): TGTGCCAGCAGTTATATAACTAGCGGCACAGATACGCAGTATTTT.

The J gene is TRBJ1-1, the V gene TRBV5-1; D ambiguous. The CDR3 sequence is 15 residues long. Trimming stripped 1 base from V and 2 bases from J, with 12 bases between. From germline, CDR1 is SGHRS and CDR2 YFSETQ. DNA for the CDR3: TGCGCCAGCAGCTTGCAGGTGACGGAAAACACTGAAGCTTTCTTT. It yields the protein CASSLQVTENTEAFF.

This clone was counted a few times. V usage is TRBV7-2 and J usage is TRBJ1-6; D is ambiguous. V dropped 3 bases and J dropped 6 bases, with 12 bases sitting between them. The length of the CDR3 is 15 residues. CDR1 SGHTA and CDR2 FQGNSA come from the germline V gene. The DNA of the CDR3 is TGTGCCAGCAGCTTGGTAGGTGGAGGTAATTCACCCCTCCACTTT. This codes for CASSLVGGGNSPLHF.

The rearrangement joins TRBV10-3 to TRBJ1-2; D is unclear. CDR1 is ENHRY, CDR2 SYGVKD, per germline. CDR3 length: 11 amino acids. The germline V and J ends were trimmed by 2 bases and 8 bases, with 6 bases remaining between them. As DNA, the CDR3 is TGTGCCATCAGTGAGGGAGCCGGCTACACCTTC. Protein product: CAISEGAGYTF.

The gene calls are TRBV30 and TRBJ1-2, with D perhaps TRBD1 (5 bases). Germline V gives CDR1 GTSNPN, CDR2 SVGIG (reference sequence). V gave up 2 bases and J gave up 8 bases, with 15 bases separating them. The length of the CDR3 is 13 residues. The CDR3 region is CAWSTVLRGGYTF. The CDR3 bases are TGTGCCTGGAGTACGGTGCTAAGGGGCGGCTACACCTTC. Based on the CDR3 plus reference TRBV30 and TRBJ1-2, the full variable domain is SQTIHQWPATLVQPVGSPLSLECTVEGTSNPNLYWYRQAAGRGLQLLFYSVGIGQISSEVPQNLSASRPQDRQFILSSKKLLLSDSGFYLCAWSTVLRGGYTFGSGTRLTVV.

The genes are TRBV27 and TRBJ2-5; 8 bases line up with TRBD1. Germline V gives CDR1 MNHEY, CDR2 SMNVEV (reference sequence). CDR3 length: 18 residues. V lost 0 bases and J lost 4; bases outside the gene matches: 13. CDR3 region: CASSLSADRGQEGETQYF. As DNA, the CDR3 is TGTGCCAGCAGTTTATCAGCCGACAGGGGTCAAGAAGGAGAGACCCAGTACTTC.

The chain combines TRBV19 with TRBJ2-7; the match to TRBD1 covers 8 bases. Germline trimming cut 4 bases from V and 10 bases from J; bases unmatched to any gene: 6. CDR1 and CDR2 from the germline V gene are LNHDA and SQIVND (reference sequence). CDR3 size: 12 residues. The CDR3 loop reads CASSTRTGGQYF. Here the CDR3 DNA reads TGTGCCAGTAGTACCCGAACAGGGGGTCAGTACTTC.

This clone appeared once. One end of the junction does not line up with germline, which may come from a read error. This chain uses TRBV11-2 with TRBJ2-7, with TRBD1 matching 10 bases. Germline CDR1 SGHAT, CDR2 FQNNGV. This CDR3 region has 16 residues. CDR3 amino acids: CASSSTRDRGVYEQYF. CDR3 coding DNA: TGTGCCAGCAGCTCTACCCGGGACAGGGGCGTCTACGAACAGTACTTC.